This section outlines one TCR beta chain sequence together with its context. Its antigen is undetermined. MiXCR was run by TCRdb on the RT-PCR reads, yielding one entry per CDR3 protein. The sample shows 450,000 to 600,000 distinct CDR3 sequences, about 7.6% of them seen only once. This record comes from a study of response to subunit inactivated influenza vaccine. Broader study findings: Authors suggested each seasonal flu vaccination may recruit only limited numbers of new T cells.

The V gene's germline CDR1 is MNHEY and CDR2 SVGAGI. Trimming left V 2 bases short and J 0 bases short, with 8 bases between. The CDR3 length is 15 residues. The sequence was collected from a man aged 50 to 69 who received an inactivated influenza vaccine. The sequencing used PBMCs from blood, collected approximately 25 months after vaccination. V and J are TRBV6-5 and TRBJ2-1; D might be TRBD1 (6 bases). DNA for the CDR3: TGTGCCAGCAGTTACGGACAGACCTCCTACAATGAGCAGTTCTTC. It yields the protein CASSYGQTSYNEQFF.